These 3 T cell receptor beta chains were sequenced from one sample in a study of siplizumab effects on memory and regulatory T cells. Assay: immunoSEQ multiplex PCR; the TCRdb copy retains only in-frame clones and omits some. The sample carries about 57,000 clones, roughly 83% recorded once. The sequenced material came from memory CD4+ T cells sorted from blood. The receptors come from a human donor in good health.

CDR3 loop: CASGDQIYNEQFF. CDR3 bases: TGTGCCAGCGGGGACCAGATCTACAATGAGCAGTTCTTC. The rearrangement links TRBV2 to TRBJ2-1; D possibly matches TRBD1 or TRBD2 (5 bases each). Germline V CDR1 and CDR2: SNHLY, FYNNEI. V lost 8 bases, J lost 3 bases, and 11 bases lay in between. This CDR3 is built from 13 residues.

The chain uses TRBV5-1 and TRBJ2-5, with TRBD2 matching over 7 bases. With V trimmed by 0 bases and J by 1 base, 6 bases remained unmatched. CDR3 size: 16 residues. Germline V gene lookup returns CDR1 SGHRS and CDR2 YFSETQ. The CDR3 nucleotides are TGCGCCAGCAGCTTGGGTCTAGCGGTGACCCAAGAGACCCAGTACTTC. Encoded protein: CASSLGLAVTQETQYF.

This clone was seen only a few times. The genes are TRBV6-6 and TRBJ1-1; D uncertain. Germline V lookup: CDR1 MNHNY, CDR2 SVGAGI (reference sequence). V was pared by 6 bases and J by 0 bases, with 5 bases between. The CDR3 is 12 residues long. CDR3 in amino acids: CASSNMNTEAFF. The CDR3 DNA reads TGTGCCAGCAGCAACATGAACACTGAAGCTTTCTTT.